This note documents a single T cell receptor (beta chain) sequence. The antigen is undetermined. CD45RO-negative, CCR7-positively selected cells formed the naive CD8 fraction, excluding terminally differentiated effector memory CD45RA+ cells. The study drew all its donors from Caucasian adults living in Nashville, Tennessee. Per the authors' pipeline: Filtering was not the same, since immunoSEQ gave junction-only sequences without quality scores. The data were produced by immunoSEQ multiplex PCR, yet TCRdb's version contains in-frame clones alone and is incomplete. The DNA gave D and trimming, while V, J and clone size come from that table. The sample contains hundreds of thousands of clones, 80% to 95% of which appear only once. The sample is drawn from a study of shared clonotypes between healthy human individuals. Study results and caveats: Some naive CD4 clonotypes, around 4.9%, turned up in common across several donors.

Looked up from germline, CDR1 is SGHTS and CDR2 is YDEGEE. V lost 1 base and J lost 10, with 18 bases in between. The CDR3 sequence is 15 residues long. Sequencing input: naive CD8+ T cells sorted from blood. The source of this sequence is a man aged 25-45 years in good health. This chain links TRBV5-8 with TRBJ2-1, with D uncertain. CDR3 loop: CASSLSPGSHWEQFF. The CDR3 DNA reads as TGTGCCAGCAGCTTGTCTCCTGGAAGCCACTGGGAGCAGTTCTTC.